The 21 T cell receptor beta chains below come from one sample, sequenced in a study. In TCRdb, the 5' RACE reads were re-called with MiXCR into one record per CDR3 protein. The sample includes tens of thousands of distinct CDR3 sequences, around 26% of them seen just once. What was sequenced was naive CD4+ T cells sorted from blood. Stated subset: naive CD4+ T cells, CD4+CD45RA+CD25-. These receptors originate from a female donor with breast cancer.

In its sample, this clonotype was seen a few times. The chain has TRBV25-1 and TRBJ1-6; no clear D. This CDR3 is built from 15 residues. Germline-derived CDR1 and CDR2 are MGHDK and SYGVNS. Trimming removed 1 base at V and 7 bases at J, with 11 bases between. The CDR3 nucleotides are TGTGCCAGCAGTGAATTCGGTTCCAGCAATTCACCCCTCCACTTT. Translated: CASSEFGSSNSPLHF.

The chain combines TRBV29-1 with TRBJ2-5; a possible D gene is TRBD1 (7 bases). The V end was cut by 6 bases, the J end by 11 bases, with 22 bases between. Germline V gene sequence: CDR1 SQVTM, CDR2 ANQGSEA. The CDR3 has 13 residues. This chain's CDR3 is CSVAEGAGKRQYF. The DNA of the CDR3 is TGCAGCGTCGCCGAGGGGGCGGGGAAACGACAGTACTTC. The full variable domain, rest sourced from reference TRBV29-1 and TRBJ2-5, is SAVISQKPSRDICQRGTSLTIQCQVDSQVTMMFWYRQQPGQSLTLIATANQGSEATYESGFVIDKFPISRPNLTFSTLTVSNMSPEDSSIYLCSVAEGAGKRQYFGPGTRLLVL.

V is TRBV11-2 and J is TRBJ2-3; D unresolved. CDR3 size: 13 residues. Between the trimmed V and J ends, which lost 5 bases and 1 base, there was a span of 7 bases. Germline CDR1 reads SGHAT; CDR2 reads FQNNGV. This chain's CDR3 is CASSLSRTDTQYF. As DNA, the CDR3 is TGTGCCAGCAGCCTCAGTCGCACAGATACGCAGTATTTT. Supplemented by reference TRBV11-2 and TRBJ2-3, the full variable domain reads EAGVAQSPRYKIIEKRQSVAFWCNPISGHATLYWYQQILGQGPKLLIQFQNNGVVDDSQLPKDRFSAERLKGVDSTLKIQPAKLEDSAVYLCASSLSRTDTQYFGPGTRLTVL.

The V call is TRBV7-3, the J call TRBJ2-7; 9 positions match TRBD1. Germline V gene data show CDR1 as SGHTA and CDR2 as FQGTGA. The CDR3 extends over 14 amino acids. V was clipped by 1 base and J by 2 bases; unmatched bases: 0. CDR3 in DNA: TGTGCCAGCAGCTTAAACAGGGGGCCCTACGAGCAGTACTTC. It specifies CASSLNRGPYEQYF.

This clonotype was observed a single time. This rearrangement joins TRBV6-1 to TRBJ1-2, with D unresolved. The germline CDR1 and CDR2 sequences are MNHNS and SASEGT. The CDR3 covers 14 residues. Deletions cut 3 bases from V and 4 bases from J, with 12 bases between. The CDR3 DNA is TGTGCCAGCAGTGAGCCGAGCGACCTCTATGGCTACACCTTC. Protein sequence: CASSEPSDLYGYTF.

This clonotype was seen a few times. The chain has TRBV6-1 and TRBJ1-6; TRBD1 is a possible D gene (5 bases). The V gene's germline CDR1 is MNHNS and CDR2 SASEGT. V was clipped by 2 bases and J by 9 bases, with 14 bases between them. This CDR3 has 15 amino acids. CDR3 bases: TGTGCCAGCAGTGAACAGGGCCGGGGGGGTTCACCCCTCCACTTT. Encoded protein: CASSEQGRGGSPLHF.

This clonotype was observed at least ten times. V and J are TRBV4-2 and TRBJ2-5; 13 positions agree with TRBD2. The CDR3 extends over 17 amino acids. CDR1 and CDR2 from the germline V gene are LGHNA and YNFKEQ. V was pared by 5 bases and J by 1 base, with 7 bases of the junction left unmatched. The CDR3 DNA is TGTGCCAGCAGCGGGGGACTAGCGGGATCGTCCCAAGAGACCCAGTACTTC. Translation: CASSGGLAGSSQETQYF.

As to this clonotype: Lacking the conserved final phenylalanine or tryptophan, this CDR3 likely reflects a read error. V and J are TRBV18 and TRBJ1-4; tentatively, D is TRBD1 (6 bases). The CDR3 length is 15 residues. Per germline, CDR1 KGHSH and CDR2 LQKENI. Trimming removed 4 bases at V and 7 bases at J, with 16 bases between. As DNA, the CDR3 is TGTGCCAGCTCACAACGCCCGGCGGGGGCTGAAAAACTGTTTTTA. This gives the protein CASSQRPAGAEKLFL.

This clonotype was detected only a few times. The chain is built from TRBV6-5 and TRBJ1-3; D gene unclear. From germline, CDR1 is MNHEY and CDR2 SVGAGI. This CDR3 comprises 17 residues. V gave up 4 bases and J gave up 1 base, with 17 bases separating them. Here the CDR3 reads CASSSTVPGSSGNTIYF. The CDR3 coding sequence is TGTGCCAGCAGTTCGACCGTCCCAGGCAGTTCTGGAAACACCATATATTTT.

This clonotype was observed a few times. The rearrangement links TRBV5-1 to TRBJ2-7, with 10 nucleotides matching TRBD2. Germline CDR1 SGHRS, CDR2 YFSETQ. V shed 7 bases and J 1 base; nucleotides not matched to a gene: 8. The CDR3 runs 15 residues. The CDR3 loop reads CASAASGGVSYEQYF. The CDR3 region has the DNA TGCGCCAGCGCCGCCAGCGGGGGGGTGTCCTACGAGCAGTACTTC.

This clonotype was observed a handful of times. The V gene is TRBV7-6, the J gene TRBJ2-7; the D is unclear. Looked up from germline, CDR1 is SGHVS and CDR2 is FNYEAQ. V was shortened by 3 bases and J by 0 bases, with 18 bases between the two germline ends. CDR3 length: 17 residues. CDR3 residues: CASSLTGSNTFSYEQYF. As DNA, the CDR3 is TGTGCCAGCAGCTTGACCGGATCAAACACTTTCTCCTACGAGCAGTACTTC.

The V gene is TRBV7-9, the J gene TRBJ1-1; TRBD1 might be the D (5 bases). Germline V CDR1 and CDR2: SEHNR, FQNEAQ (reference sequence). This CDR3 spans 14 amino acids. Deletions cut 1 base from V and 3 bases from J, with 9 bases between. In nucleotides, the CDR3 is TGTGCCAGCAGCTTAGGGGGGGAGTACACTGAAGCTTTCTTT. Translating gives CASSLGGEYTEAFF. Complete variable domain (other parts from reference TRBV7-9 and TRBJ1-1): DTGVSQNPRHKITKRGQNVTFRCDPISEHNRLYWYRQTLGQGPEFLTYFQNEAQLEKSRLLSDRFSAERPKGSFSTLEIQRTEQGDSAMYLCASSLGGEYTEAFFGQGTRLTVV.

As concerns this clonotype: A much larger clone differs from this one at a single base, so this may be a read error. V is TRBV5-1 and J is TRBJ2-3; TRBD2 matches at 9 bases. The V segment lost 5 bases and the J segment 3 bases; nucleotides outside the gene matches: 10. The CDR3 consists of 16 residues. Germline CDR1 is SGHRS and CDR2 is YFSETQ. CDR3 sequence (DNA): TGCGCCAGCAGTTTCGGCGGGAGGGCCATTACAGATACGCAGTATTTT. Translated: CASSFGGRAITDTQYF.

A note on this clonotype: One end of the junction varies from germline; a read error may be responsible. This chain uses TRBV5-1 with TRBJ2-1; 9 bases align to TRBD2. This CDR3 contains 16 residues. CDR1 is SGHRS and CDR2 is YFSETQ in the germline V gene. This chain's CDR3 is CASSLARTSAGREQSF. The CDR3 region has the DNA TGCGCCAGCAGCTTGGCCAGGACTAGCGCTGGACGCGAGCAGTCCTTC. The whole variable domain, filled in from reference TRBV5-1 and TRBJ2-1, reads KAGVTQTPRYLIKTRGQQVTLSCSPISGHRSVSWYQQTPGQGLQFLFEYFSETQRNKGNFPGRFSGRQFSNSRSEMNVSTLELGDSALYLCASSLARTSAGREQSFGPGTRLTVL.

The genes are TRBV7-2 and TRBJ2-7, with D perhaps TRBD2 (5 bases). The CDR3 runs to 13 residues. The germline V and J ends were trimmed by 5 bases and 6 bases, with 14 bases remaining between them. Germline V CDR1 and CDR2: SGHTA, FQGNSA. This chain's CDR3 is CASSNRDYSEQYF. The CDR3 nucleotides read TGTGCCAGCAGCAACCGGGATTATTCCGAGCAGTACTTC.

This clonotype occurred a few times. Here the CDR3 DNA reads TGTGCCAGCAGTCCGTACCAGCGGGGGAACACCGGGGAGCTGTTTTTT. Its protein product is CASSPYQRGNTGELFF. This rearrangement joins TRBV12-3 or TRBV12-4 to TRBJ2-2, with TRBD2 matching 7 bases. The length of the CDR3 is 16 residues. Trimming cost V 5 bases and J 1 base; bases outside gene matches: 7.

The V and J genes are TRBV3-1 and TRBJ2-7; TRBD1 might be the D (6 bases). The CDR3 totals 13 residues. The V gene lost 0 bases and the J gene lost 3 bases, with 6 bases spanning the gap. The germline CDR1 and CDR2 sequences are LGHDT and YNNKEL (reference sequence). The CDR3 region has the DNA TGTGCCAGCAGCCAAGACAGGGGCTACGAGCAGTACTTC. This sequence encodes CASSQDRGYEQYF.

This clonotype was detected a few times. This chain connects TRBV12-3 or TRBV12-4 to TRBJ2-1, with 8 bases that match TRBD2. V lost 5 bases and J lost 7; bases outside the gene matches: 10. CDR3 length: 15 residues. CDR3 sequence (DNA): TGTGCCAGCAGTCTGCTAGCGGGTCCTTCTAATGAGCAGTTCTTC. Translation gives CASSLLAGPSNEQFF.

This clonotype occurred a few times. The chain couples TRBV6-1 to TRBJ1-6; D ambiguous. In germline, CDR1 is MNHNS, CDR2 SASEGT. V was shortened by 7 bases and J by 7 bases, with 11 bases between the two germline ends. The CDR3 consists of 13 residues. In nucleotides, the CDR3 is TGTGCCAGCAAGGAGACGGTCAATTCACCCCTCCACTTT. Translating gives CASKETVNSPLHF.

In this sample, this clonotype turned up a few times. The rearrangement uses TRBV3-1 and TRBJ2-2; 7 bases match TRBD1. Germline V CDR1 and CDR2: LGHDT, YNNKEL (reference sequence). CDR3 length: 18 residues. Trimming took 4 bases from V and 0 from J; bases not matched to a gene: 11. The CDR3 spells CASSPSYGTETNTGELFF. The CDR3 DNA is TGTGCCAGCAGCCCTTCTTATGGGACAGAAACGAACACCGGGGAGCTGTTTTTT.

This clonotype came up once. Given a much more abundant clone one base away, this may be a read error. This is likely a read error, given that the CDR3 carries no conserved phenylalanine or tryptophan at its end. This rearrangement joins TRBV6-5 to TRBJ2-7; 9 bases map to TRBD1. With 6 bases clipped from V and 4 bases from J, the junction kept 7 bases outside the gene matches. Germline loops: CDR1 MNHEY, CDR2 SVGAGI. This CDR3 has 14 residues. This CDR3 reads CASSPGQGTYEQYL. The DNA for the CDR3 is TGTGCCAGCAGCCCAGGACAGGGGACTTACGAGCAGTACCTC.